Each of the 16 T cell receptor beta chains below was sequenced from the same sample in a study of early T cells in non-severe SARS-CoV-2 infection. One entry per CDR3 protein results from TCRdb running MiXCR on the 5' RACE reads. The sample comprises approximately 30,000 distinct CDR3 sequences, less than 7% of which are singletons, and roughly 22% rests with the top ten. Sequenced material: whole blood. All receptors come from an adult who was a healthcare worker with PCR-confirmed SARS-CoV-2 infection or an uninfected control (not recorded which).

This clonotype was counted only a few times. The rearrangement joins TRBV7-2 to TRBJ2-5; D gene ambiguous. Trimming removed 1 base at V and 4 bases at J, with 10 bases between. CDR3 size: 14 residues. Germline V gene lookup returns CDR1 SGHTA and CDR2 FQGNSA. Here the CDR3 reads CASSLGLQGETQYF. DNA of the CDR3: TGTGCCAGCAGCTTAGGTCTGCAAGGAGAGACCCAGTACTTC.

This clonotype was recorded at least ten times. The V and J genes are TRBV5-4 and TRBJ2-1; TRBD1 matches 8 bases. V was clipped by 3 bases and J by 4 bases; unmatched bases: 3. The germline gives CDR1 SGHNT, CDR2 YYREEE (reference sequence). This CDR3 contains 14 residues. CDR3 protein: CASSSGQGYNEQFF. CDR3 DNA sequence: TGTGCCAGCAGCTCCGGACAGGGATACAATGAGCAGTTCTTC.

The sample holds many counts of this clonotype. The chain's CDR3 is CASSEPTGAGYTF. CDR3 in DNA: TGTGCCAGCAGCGAACCGACAGGCGCTGGCTACACCTTC. This chain joins TRBV7-2 and TRBJ1-2; the D gene is possibly TRBD1 (6 bases). Per the germline V gene, CDR1 is SGHTA and CDR2 is FQGNSA. The CDR3 extends over 13 amino acids. Trimming removed 5 bases at V and 7 bases at J, with 14 bases between.

This clonotype was counted many times. V and J are TRBV27 and TRBJ1-4, with 10 nucleotides matching TRBD1. Per germline, CDR1 MNHEY and CDR2 SMNVEV (reference sequence). The CDR3 extends over 17 amino acids. With 5 bases clipped from V and 0 bases from J, the junction kept 6 bases outside the gene matches. As DNA, the CDR3 is TGTGCCAGCAGTCGGCACGGACAGGGGGCAACTAATGAAAAACTGTTTTTT. This encodes CASSRHGQGATNEKLFF.

This clonotype was detected ten times or more. This rearrangement joins TRBV5-6 to TRBJ2-2, with TRBD2 matching over 10 bases. After removal of 6 bases from V and 4 bases from J, the junction contained 6 bases not matched to a gene. CDR1 is SGHDT and CDR2 is YYEEEE in the germline V gene. The CDR3 sequence is 15 residues long. The CDR3 region has the DNA TGTGCCAGCATTGAGGGACTAGCGAGCACCGGGGAGCTGTTTTTT. Protein sequence: CASIEGLASTGELFF. Drawing the rest from reference TRBV5-6 and TRBJ2-2, the complete variable domain is DAGVTQSPTHLIKTRGQQVTLRCSPKSGHDTVSWYQQALGQGPQFIFQYYEEEERQRGNFPDRFSGHQFPNYSSELNVNALLLGDSALYLCASIEGLASTGELFFGEGSRLTVL.

This clonotype has more than one count but fewer than ten. The chain combines TRBV3-1 with TRBJ2-2; 8 bases are shared with TRBD1. CDR1 LGHDT and CDR2 YNNKEL come from the germline V gene (reference sequence). The CDR3 has 14 amino acids. V was pared by 8 bases and J by 1 base, with 3 bases of the junction left unmatched. The CDR3 DNA reads TGTGCCAGCCGGACAGGGATGAACACCGGGGAGCTGTTTTTT. It yields the protein CASRTGMNTGELFF.

The chain links TRBV5-1 to TRBJ2-6, with a weak D call TRBD1 (5 bases). The CDR3 totals 19 residues. CDR1 SGHRS and CDR2 YFSETQ come from the germline V gene. The V and J ends lost 0 bases and 0 bases respectively, with 16 bases between them. CDR3: CASSLAGSGKDSGANVLTF. The DNA of the CDR3 is TGCGCCAGCAGCTTGGCCGGATCAGGGAAAGACTCTGGGGCCAACGTCCTGACTTTC.

This clonotype came up many times. Sequence at one end of the junction differs from germline and may be a read error. The rearrangement joins TRBV7-6 to TRBJ1-6, with D hard to call. This CDR3 is 13 amino acids long. The germline V gene has CDR1 SGHVS and CDR2 FNYEAQ. The CDR3 DNA follows: TGTGCCAGCAGCTTAGCCCCGAATTCACCCCTCCATTTT. As protein: CASSLAPNSPLHF.

This clonotype was detected many times. CDR3 nucleotides: TGTGCCAGCAGCCGGACAGGGAACACTGAAGCTTTCTTT. Residues: CASSRTGNTEAFF. This chain uses TRBV7-2 with TRBJ1-1; the match to TRBD1 covers 7 bases. The CDR3 runs 13 residues. Trimming took 5 bases from V and 1 from J; bases not matched to a gene: 1. Germline CDR1 and CDR2: SGHTA and FQGNSA.

The V and J genes are TRBV7-9 and TRBJ2-3; tentatively, D is TRBD1 (6 bases). V gave up 4 bases and J gave up 0 bases, with 8 bases separating them. This CDR3 has 14 amino acids. Germline CDR1 SEHNR, CDR2 FQNEAQ (reference sequence). The CDR3 loop reads CASSYRASTDTQYF. In DNA form, the CDR3 reads TGTGCCAGCAGCTACAGGGCGAGCACAGATACGCAGTATTTT.

This clonotype was observed once. The chain uses TRBV18 and TRBJ2-7; 7 bases fit TRBD1. Losses at the gene ends were 3 bases for V and 4 bases for J; bases not matched to a gene: 9. Germline CDR1 and CDR2: KGHSH and LQKENI. The CDR3 runs 15 residues. The CDR3 DNA sequence: TGTGCCAGCTCACCCCAGGGACAGATCGTGTACGAGCAGTACTTC. Protein sequence: CASSPQGQIVYEQYF.

Only a few counts were recorded for this clonotype. The chain employs TRBV11-2 and TRBJ1-4; 8 nucleotides match TRBD1. The V gene's germline CDR1 is SGHAT and CDR2 FQNNGV. This CDR3 region has 14 residues. The V and J ends lost 3 bases and 5 bases, in that order; junction bases with no gene match: 2. The CDR3, as DNA: TGTGCCAGCAGCTTCAGGGGGCGAAATGAAAAACTGTTTTTT. This encodes CASSFRGRNEKLFF. Drawing the rest from reference TRBV11-2 and TRBJ1-4, the complete variable domain is EAGVAQSPRYKIIEKRQSVAFWCNPISGHATLYWYQQILGQGPKLLIQFQNNGVVDDSQLPKDRFSAERLKGVDSTLKIQPAKLEDSAVYLCASSFRGRNEKLFFGSGTQLSVL.

This clonotype was seen at least ten times. V gene TRBV18 combines with J gene TRBJ2-7, with TRBD2 matching over 11 bases. Germline trimming cut 6 bases from V and 0 bases from J; bases unmatched to any gene: 4. The germline V gene encodes CDR1 KGHSH and CDR2 LQKENI. The CDR3 is 15 residues long. The CDR3 nucleotides are TGTGCCAGCTCGCCTACTAGCGGGAGCTCCTACGAGCAGTACTTC. Its protein product is CASSPTSGSSYEQYF.

Many counts were recorded for this clonotype. The J gene is TRBJ1-4, the V gene TRBV28; D gene ambiguous. With 7 bases removed from V and 5 bases from J, the gap between germline ends came to 14 bases. The CDR3 sequence is 14 residues long. Germline CDR1 reads MDHEN; CDR2 reads SYDVKM. CDR3 sequence: CASTQDSWNEKLFF. CDR3 nucleotide sequence: TGTGCCAGCACCCAAGACTCCTGGAATGAAAAACTGTTTTTT.

V and J are TRBV5-5 and TRBJ2-1, with TRBD1 as a possible D gene (7 bases). This CDR3 region has 15 residues. CDR1 and CDR2 from the germline V gene are SGHKS and YYEKEE (reference sequence). V was trimmed by 0 bases and J by 9 bases, leaving 16 bases between them. The CDR3: CASSLAGGQSPEQFF. CDR3 DNA sequence: TGTGCCAGCAGCTTGGCCGGGGGACAGTCGCCTGAGCAGTTCTTC.

This clonotype has ten or more counts. V is TRBV5-1 and J is TRBJ2-5; no clear D gene. Germline-derived CDR1 and CDR2 are SGHRS and YFSETQ. The CDR3 extends over 12 amino acids. V gave up 2 bases and J gave up 2 bases, with 4 bases separating them. The CDR3 DNA follows: TGCGCCAGCAGCTTCTCTCAAGAGACCCAGTACTTC. It is translated as CASSFSQETQYF.